The clone carrying this TCR beta chain was counted at least ten times. This sample is drawn from a study of blood T cells in healthy people across ages. The use of a sample-barcoded 5' primer and a J-beta primer mix characterized a second PCR of about 7 to 12 cycles. TCRdb reprocessed the 5' RACE reads via MiXCR and lists one record per CDR3 protein. The repertoire has 800,000 to 950,000 distinct CDR3 sequences, almost 30% of them found once; the top ten carry about 9.4%. Germline lookup yields CDR1 DFQATT and CDR2 SNEGSKA (reference sequence). V lost 3 bases, J lost 4 bases, and 6 bases stayed unmatched. CDR3 length: 17 residues. In addition, the sample was reused for a study of T cells of mothers and their children.

The source of this sequence is a woman in her 40s in good health. V is TRBV20-1 and J is TRBJ2-1; TRBD2 matches at 16 bases. Sequencing was done on a sample of blood. The CDR3 region is CSASPGLAGGRYNEQFF. In DNA, the CDR3 is TGCAGTGCTAGCCCGGGACTAGCGGGGGGGCGGTACAATGAGCAGTTCTTC.